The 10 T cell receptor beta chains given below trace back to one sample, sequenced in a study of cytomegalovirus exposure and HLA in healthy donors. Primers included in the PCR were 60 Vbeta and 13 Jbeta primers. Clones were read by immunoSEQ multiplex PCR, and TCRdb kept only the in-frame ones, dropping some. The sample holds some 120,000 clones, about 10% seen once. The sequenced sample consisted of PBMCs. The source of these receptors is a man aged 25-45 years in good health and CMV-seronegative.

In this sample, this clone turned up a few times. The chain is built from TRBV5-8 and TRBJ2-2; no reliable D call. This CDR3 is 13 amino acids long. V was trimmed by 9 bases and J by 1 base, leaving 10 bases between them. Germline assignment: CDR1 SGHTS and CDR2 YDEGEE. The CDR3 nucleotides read TGTGCCACCCAAGCCCGGAACACCGGGGAGCTGTTTTTT. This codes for CATQARNTGELFF.

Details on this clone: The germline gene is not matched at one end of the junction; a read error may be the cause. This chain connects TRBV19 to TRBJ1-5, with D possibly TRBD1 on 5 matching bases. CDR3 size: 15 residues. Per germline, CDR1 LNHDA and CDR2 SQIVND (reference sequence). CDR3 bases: TGTGCCAGTAGGGGGAGCGGGGCACGGTTTCAGCACCAGCATTTT. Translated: CASRGSGARFQHQHF. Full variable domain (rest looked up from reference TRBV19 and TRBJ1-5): DGGITQSPKYLFRKEGQNVTLSCEQNLNHDAMYWYRQDPGQGLRLIYYSQIVNDFQKGDIAEGYSVSREKKESFPLTVTSAQKNPTAFYLCASRGSGARFQHQHFGDGTRLSIL.

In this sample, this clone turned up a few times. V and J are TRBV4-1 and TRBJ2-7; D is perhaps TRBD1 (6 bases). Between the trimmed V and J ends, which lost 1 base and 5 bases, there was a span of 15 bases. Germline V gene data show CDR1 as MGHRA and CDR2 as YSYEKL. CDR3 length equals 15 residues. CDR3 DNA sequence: TGCGCCAGCAGCCAAGTACCACAGGGAAGCCACGAGCAGTACTTC. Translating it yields CASSQVPQGSHEQYF.

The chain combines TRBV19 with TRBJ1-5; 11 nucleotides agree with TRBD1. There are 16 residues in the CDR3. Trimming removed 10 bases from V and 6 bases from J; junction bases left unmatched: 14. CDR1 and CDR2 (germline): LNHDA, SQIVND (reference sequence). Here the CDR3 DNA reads TGTGCCACCTACCCCCCGGGGACAGGGGGTCCTCAGCCCCAGCATTTT. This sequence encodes CATYPPGTGGPQPQHF.

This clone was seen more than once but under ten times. The CDR3 protein is CASSVVGTGLNTGELFF. The CDR3 DNA reads TGTGCCAGCAGTGTCGTCGGGACAGGGTTGAACACCGGGGAGCTGTTTTTT. V is TRBV6-1 and J is TRBJ2-2; 9 nucleotides align to TRBD1. This CDR3 contains 17 residues. Unmatched junction bases numbered 7, after V lost 4 bases and J lost 1 base. Germline V gives CDR1 MNHNS, CDR2 SASEGT.

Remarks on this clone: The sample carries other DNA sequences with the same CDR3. The CDR3 here is CASSSGGSNQPQHF. For the CDR3, the DNA is TGTGCCAGCAGTTCAGGGGGAAGCAATCAGCCCCAGCATTTT. This chain links TRBV28 with TRBJ1-5; 7 positions match TRBD1. Germline CDR1 and CDR2: MDHEN and SYDVKM. The ends lost 4 bases at V and 1 base at J; junction bases unmatched: 1. The CDR3 length is 14 residues.

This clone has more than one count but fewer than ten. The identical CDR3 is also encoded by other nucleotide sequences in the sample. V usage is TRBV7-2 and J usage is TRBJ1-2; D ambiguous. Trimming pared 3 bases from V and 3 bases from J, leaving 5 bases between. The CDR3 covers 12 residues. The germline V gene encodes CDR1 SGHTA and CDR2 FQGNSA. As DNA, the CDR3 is TGTGCCAGCAGCTTTTCTCACTATGGCTACACCTTC. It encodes CASSFSHYGYTF.

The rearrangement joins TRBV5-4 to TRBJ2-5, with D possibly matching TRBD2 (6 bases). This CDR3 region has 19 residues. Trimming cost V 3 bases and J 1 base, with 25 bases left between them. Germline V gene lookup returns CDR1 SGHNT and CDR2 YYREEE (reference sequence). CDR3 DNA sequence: TGTGCCAGCAGCTGGGGCCTAGCGCGAGGGGCCCCACTCCAAGAGACCCAGTACTTC. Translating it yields CASSWGLARGAPLQETQYF.

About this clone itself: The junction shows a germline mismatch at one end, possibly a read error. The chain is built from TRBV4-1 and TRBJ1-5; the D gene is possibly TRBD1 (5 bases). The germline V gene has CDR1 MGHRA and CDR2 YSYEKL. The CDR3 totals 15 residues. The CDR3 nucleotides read TGCGCCAGCAGCCAAGACGGGCAGGGTGATCAGCCCCAGAATTTT. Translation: CASSQDGQGDQPQNF.

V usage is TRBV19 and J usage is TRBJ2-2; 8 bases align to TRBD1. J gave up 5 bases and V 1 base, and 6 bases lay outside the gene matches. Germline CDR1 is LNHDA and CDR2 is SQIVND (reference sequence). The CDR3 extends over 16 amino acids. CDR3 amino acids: CASSIVARGRTGELFF. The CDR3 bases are TGTGCCAGTAGTATAGTCGCCAGGGGGCGGACCGGGGAGCTGTTTTTT.